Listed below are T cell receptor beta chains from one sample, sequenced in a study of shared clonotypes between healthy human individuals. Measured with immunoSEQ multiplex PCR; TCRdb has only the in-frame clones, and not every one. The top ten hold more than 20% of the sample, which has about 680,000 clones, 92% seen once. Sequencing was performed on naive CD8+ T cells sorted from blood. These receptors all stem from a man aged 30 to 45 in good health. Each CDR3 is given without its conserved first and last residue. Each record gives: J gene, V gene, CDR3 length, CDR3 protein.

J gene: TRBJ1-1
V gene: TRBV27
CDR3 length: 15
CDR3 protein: ASSQTETGAIITEAF

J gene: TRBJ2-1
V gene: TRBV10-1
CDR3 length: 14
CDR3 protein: ASSSRSGSSYNEQF

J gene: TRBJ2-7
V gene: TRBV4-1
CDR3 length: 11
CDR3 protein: ASSQDAGYEQY

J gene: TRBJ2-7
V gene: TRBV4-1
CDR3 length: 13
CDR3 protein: ASSQGSGSSYEQY

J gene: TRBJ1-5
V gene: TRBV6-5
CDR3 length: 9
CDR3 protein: ASSKNRPQH

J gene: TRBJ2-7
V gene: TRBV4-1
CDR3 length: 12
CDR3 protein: ASSQVQGADEQY

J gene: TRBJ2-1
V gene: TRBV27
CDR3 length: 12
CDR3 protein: ASSLGGAYNEQF

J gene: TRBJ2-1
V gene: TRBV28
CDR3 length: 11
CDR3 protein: ASSYSSRGEQF

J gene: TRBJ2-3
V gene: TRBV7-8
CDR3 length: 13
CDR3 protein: ASSPFQRLTDTQY

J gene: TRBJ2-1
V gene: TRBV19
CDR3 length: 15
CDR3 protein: ASSIVPSGTGVNEQF

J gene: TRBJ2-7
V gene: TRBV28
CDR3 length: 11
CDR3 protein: ASSQGYSYEQY

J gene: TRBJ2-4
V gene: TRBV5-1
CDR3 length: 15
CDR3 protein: ASSLARQGRTENIQY

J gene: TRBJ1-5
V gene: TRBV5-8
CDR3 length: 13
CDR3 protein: ASSLVAGSNQPQH

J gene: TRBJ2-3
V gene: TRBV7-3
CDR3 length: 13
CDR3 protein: ASSQEGYSTDTQY

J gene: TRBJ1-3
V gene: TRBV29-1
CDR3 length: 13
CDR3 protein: SVIWTGRAGNTIY

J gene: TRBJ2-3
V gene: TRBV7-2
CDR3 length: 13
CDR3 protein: ASTRTSGRRDTQY